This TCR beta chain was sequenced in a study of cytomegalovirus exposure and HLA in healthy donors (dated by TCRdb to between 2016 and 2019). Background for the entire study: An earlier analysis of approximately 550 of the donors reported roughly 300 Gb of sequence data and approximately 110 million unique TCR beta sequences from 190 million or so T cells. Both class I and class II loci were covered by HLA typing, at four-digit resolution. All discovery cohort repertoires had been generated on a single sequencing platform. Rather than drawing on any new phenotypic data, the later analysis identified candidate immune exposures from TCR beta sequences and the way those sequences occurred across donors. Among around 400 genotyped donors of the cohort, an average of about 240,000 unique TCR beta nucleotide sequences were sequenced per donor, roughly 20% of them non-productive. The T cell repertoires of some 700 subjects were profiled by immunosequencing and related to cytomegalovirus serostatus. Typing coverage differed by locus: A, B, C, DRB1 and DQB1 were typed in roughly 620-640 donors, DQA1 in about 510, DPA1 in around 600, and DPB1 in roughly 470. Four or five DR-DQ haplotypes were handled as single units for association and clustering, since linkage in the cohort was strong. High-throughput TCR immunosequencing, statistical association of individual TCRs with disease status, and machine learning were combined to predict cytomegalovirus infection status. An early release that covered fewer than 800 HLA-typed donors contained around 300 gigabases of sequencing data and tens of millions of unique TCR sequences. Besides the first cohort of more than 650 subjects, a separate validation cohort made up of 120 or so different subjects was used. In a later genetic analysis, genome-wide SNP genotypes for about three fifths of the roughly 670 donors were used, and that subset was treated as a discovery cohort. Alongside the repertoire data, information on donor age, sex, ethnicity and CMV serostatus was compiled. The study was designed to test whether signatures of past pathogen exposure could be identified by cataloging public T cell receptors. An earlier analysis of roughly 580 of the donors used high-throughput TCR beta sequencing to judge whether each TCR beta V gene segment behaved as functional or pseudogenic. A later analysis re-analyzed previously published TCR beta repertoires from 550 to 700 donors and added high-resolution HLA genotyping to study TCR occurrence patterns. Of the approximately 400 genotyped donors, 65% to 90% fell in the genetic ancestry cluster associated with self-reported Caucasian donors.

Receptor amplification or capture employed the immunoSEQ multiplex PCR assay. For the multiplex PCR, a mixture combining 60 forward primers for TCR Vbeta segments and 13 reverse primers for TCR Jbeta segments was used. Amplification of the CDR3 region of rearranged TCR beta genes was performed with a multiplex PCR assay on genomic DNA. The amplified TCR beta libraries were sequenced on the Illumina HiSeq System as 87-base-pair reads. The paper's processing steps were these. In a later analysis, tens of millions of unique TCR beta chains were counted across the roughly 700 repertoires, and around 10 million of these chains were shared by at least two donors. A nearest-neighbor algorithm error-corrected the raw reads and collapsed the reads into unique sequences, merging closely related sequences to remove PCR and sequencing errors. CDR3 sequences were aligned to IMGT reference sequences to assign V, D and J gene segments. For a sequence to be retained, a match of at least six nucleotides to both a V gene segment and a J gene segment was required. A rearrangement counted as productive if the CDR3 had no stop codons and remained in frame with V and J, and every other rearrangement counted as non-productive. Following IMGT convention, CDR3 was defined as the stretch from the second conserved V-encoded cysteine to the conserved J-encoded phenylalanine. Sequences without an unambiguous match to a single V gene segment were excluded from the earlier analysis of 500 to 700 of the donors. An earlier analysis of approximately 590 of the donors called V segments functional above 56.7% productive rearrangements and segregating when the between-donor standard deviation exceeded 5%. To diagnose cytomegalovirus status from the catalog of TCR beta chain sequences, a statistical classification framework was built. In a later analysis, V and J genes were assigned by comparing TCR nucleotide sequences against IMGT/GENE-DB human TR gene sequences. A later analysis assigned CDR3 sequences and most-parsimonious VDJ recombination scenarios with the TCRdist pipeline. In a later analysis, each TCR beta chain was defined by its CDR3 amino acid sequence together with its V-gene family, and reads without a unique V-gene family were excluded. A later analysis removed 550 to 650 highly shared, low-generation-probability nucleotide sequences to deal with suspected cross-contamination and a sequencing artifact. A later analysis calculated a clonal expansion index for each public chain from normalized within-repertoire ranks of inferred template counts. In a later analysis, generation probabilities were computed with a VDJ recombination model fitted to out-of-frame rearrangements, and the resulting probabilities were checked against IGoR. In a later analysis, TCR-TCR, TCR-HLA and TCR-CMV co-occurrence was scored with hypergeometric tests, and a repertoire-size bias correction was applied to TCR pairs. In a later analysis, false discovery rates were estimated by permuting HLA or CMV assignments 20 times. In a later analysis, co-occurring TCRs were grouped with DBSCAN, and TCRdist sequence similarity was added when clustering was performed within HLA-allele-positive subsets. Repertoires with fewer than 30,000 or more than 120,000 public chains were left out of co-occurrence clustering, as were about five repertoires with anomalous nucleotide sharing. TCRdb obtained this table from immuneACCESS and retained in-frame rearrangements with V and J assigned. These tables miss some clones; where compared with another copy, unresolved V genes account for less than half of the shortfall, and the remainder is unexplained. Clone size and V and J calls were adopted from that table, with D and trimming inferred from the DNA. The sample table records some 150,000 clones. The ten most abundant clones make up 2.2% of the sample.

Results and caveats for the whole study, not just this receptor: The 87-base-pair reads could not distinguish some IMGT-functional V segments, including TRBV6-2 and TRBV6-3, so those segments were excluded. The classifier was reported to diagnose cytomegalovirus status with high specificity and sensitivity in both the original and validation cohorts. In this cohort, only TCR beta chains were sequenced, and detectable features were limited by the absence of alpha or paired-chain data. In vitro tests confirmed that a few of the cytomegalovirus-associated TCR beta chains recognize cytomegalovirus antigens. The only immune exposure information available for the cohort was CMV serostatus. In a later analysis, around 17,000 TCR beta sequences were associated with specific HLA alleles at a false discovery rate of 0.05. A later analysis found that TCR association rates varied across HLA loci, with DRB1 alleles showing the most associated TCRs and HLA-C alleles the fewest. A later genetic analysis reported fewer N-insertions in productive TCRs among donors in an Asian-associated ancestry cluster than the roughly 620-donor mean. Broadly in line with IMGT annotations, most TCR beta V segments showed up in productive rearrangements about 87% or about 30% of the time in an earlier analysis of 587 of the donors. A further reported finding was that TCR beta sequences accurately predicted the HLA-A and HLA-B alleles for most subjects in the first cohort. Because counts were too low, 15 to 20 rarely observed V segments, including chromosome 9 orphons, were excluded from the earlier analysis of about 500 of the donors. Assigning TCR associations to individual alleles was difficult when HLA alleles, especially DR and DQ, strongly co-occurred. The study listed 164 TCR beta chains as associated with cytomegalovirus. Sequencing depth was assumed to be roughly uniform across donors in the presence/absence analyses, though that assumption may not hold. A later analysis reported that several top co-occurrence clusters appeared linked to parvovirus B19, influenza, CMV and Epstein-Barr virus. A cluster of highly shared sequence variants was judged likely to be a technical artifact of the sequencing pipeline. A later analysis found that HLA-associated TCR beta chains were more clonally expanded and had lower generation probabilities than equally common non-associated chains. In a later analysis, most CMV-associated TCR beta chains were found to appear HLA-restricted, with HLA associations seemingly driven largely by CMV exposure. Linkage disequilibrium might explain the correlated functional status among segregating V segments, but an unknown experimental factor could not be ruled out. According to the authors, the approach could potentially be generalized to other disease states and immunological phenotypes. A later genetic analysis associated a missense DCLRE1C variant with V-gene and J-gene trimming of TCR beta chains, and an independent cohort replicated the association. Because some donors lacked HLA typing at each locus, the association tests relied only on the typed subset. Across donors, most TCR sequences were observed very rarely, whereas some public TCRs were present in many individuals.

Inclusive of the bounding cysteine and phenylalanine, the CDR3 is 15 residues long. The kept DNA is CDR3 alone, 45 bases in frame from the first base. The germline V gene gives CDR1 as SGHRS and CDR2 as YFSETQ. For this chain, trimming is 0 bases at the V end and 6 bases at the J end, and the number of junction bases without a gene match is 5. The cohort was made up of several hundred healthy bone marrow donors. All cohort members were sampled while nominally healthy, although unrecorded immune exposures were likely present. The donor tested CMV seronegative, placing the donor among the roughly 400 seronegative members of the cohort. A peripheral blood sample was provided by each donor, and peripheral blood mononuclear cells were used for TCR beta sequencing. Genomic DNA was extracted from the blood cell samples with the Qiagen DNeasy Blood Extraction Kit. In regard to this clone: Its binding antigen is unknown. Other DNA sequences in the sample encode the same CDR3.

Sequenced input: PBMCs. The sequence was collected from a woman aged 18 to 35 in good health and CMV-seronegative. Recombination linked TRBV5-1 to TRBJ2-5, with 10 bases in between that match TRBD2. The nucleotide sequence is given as TGCGCCAGCAGCTTGGCACAGCGGGAGGGGAAGACCCAGTACTTC. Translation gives CASSLAQREGKTQYF.